The text below deals with one T cell receptor beta chain. What it binds is unknown. An end of the junction does not agree with germline; a read error may underlie this. The data stem from a study of cytomegalovirus exposure and HLA in healthy donors. Vbeta (60) and Jbeta (13) primers were used in the PCR. Measured with immunoSEQ multiplex PCR; TCRdb has only the in-frame clones, and not every one. The table lists more than 85,000 clones, 60% to 80% of them singletons. Findings and limits, study-wide: It was reported that the classifier diagnosed cytomegalovirus status with high specificity and sensitivity in both the original and validation cohorts. A later analysis reportedly found that, within productive TCRs, an Asian-associated ancestry cluster had fewer N-insertions than the mean observed across the roughly 670 donors. In a later analysis, at a false discovery rate of 0.05, about 16,000 TCR beta sequences matched HLA alleles.

CDR3 size: 14 residues. Germline V CDR1 and CDR2: MDHEN, SYDVKM. The V and J genes are TRBV28 and TRBJ1-2; 9 bases line up with TRBD1. Input material: PBMCs. This receptor was taken from a man between 25 and 39 years old in good health and CMV-seronegative. CDR3 DNA sequence: TGTGCCAGCAGTTCCTCCGACAGGGGGTTTCTTTCTTCCTTC. Amino acids: CASSSSDRGFLSSF.